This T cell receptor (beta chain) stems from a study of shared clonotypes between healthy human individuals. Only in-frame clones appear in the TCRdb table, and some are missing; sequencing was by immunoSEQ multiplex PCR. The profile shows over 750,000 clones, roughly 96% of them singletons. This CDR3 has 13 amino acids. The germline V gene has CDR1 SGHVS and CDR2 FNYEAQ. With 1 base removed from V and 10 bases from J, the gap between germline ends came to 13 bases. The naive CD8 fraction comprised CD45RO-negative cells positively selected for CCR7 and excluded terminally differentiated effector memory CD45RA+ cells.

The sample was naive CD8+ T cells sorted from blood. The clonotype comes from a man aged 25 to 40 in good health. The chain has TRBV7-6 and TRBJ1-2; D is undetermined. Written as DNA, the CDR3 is TGTGCCAGCAGCTTAGAGTCAAGGGATGACTACACCTTC. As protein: CASSLESRDDYTF.